This T cell receptor (beta chain) was documented in a study of T cell responses to AZD1222 COVID-19 vaccine. Study context: Investigators merged groups given second doses at roughly 4 or roughly 12 weeks. Study results and caveats: Spike-specific TCR breadth and depth grew following two AZD1222 doses. Among those given AZD1222, only five or six were seropositive at baseline.

Method: immunoSEQ multiplex PCR; TCRdb's copy keeps in-frame clones and lacks some. This sample has around 140,000 clones, with roughly nine tenths found just once. Turning to this clone: Its antigen remains unidentified.

The CDR3 runs 14 residues. Per the germline V gene, CDR1 is MNHEY and CDR2 is SVGEGT. V lost 5 bases and J 2 bases, leaving 13 bases between the germline ends. V is TRBV6-2 or TRBV6-3 and J is TRBJ2-7; D unresolved. Sequencing used peripheral blood, obtained on day 0 of AZD1222 vaccination. This TCR was recovered from an adult in good health. CDR3 sequence (DNA): TGTGCCAGCAGTCACAACCCCGACCCCTACGAGCAGTACTTC. Its protein product is CASSHNPDPYEQYF.